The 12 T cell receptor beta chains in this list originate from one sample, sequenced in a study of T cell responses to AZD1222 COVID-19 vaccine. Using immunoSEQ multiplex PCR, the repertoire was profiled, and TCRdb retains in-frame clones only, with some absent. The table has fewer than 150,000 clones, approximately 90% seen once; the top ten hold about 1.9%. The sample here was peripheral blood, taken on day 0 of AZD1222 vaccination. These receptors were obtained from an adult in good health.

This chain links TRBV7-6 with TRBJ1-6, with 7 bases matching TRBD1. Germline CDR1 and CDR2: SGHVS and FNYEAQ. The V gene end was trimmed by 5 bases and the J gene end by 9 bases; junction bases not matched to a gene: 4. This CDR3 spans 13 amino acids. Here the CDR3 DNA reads TGTGCCAGCAGCCGACAGGGTTCTTCACCCCTCCACTTT. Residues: CASSRQGSSPLHF.

CDR3 sequence: CASSVTTGRDEQFF. The CDR3 nucleotides are TGTGCCAGCAGCGTAACGACTGGACGGGATGAGCAGTTCTTC. This chain joins TRBV9 and TRBJ2-1; D gene unclear. The CDR3 loop spans 14 amino acids. V dropped 1 base and J dropped 8 bases, with 13 bases sitting between them. Germline V gene lookup returns CDR1 SGDLS and CDR2 YYNGEE. Supplemented by reference TRBV9 and TRBJ2-1, the full variable domain reads DSGVTQTPKHLITATGQRVTLRCSPRSGDLSVYWYQQSLDQGLQFLIQYYNGEERAKGNILERFSAQQFPDLHSELNLSSLELGDSALYFCASSVTTGRDEQFFGPGTRLTVL.

This chain's CDR3 is CASSADRVRADTQYF. The CDR3 coding sequence is TGTGCCAGTAGTGCGGACAGGGTGAGGGCAGATACGCAGTATTTT. This chain links TRBV19 with TRBJ2-3, with 8 nucleotides matching TRBD1. Germline V gene data show CDR1 as LNHDA and CDR2 as SQIVND (reference sequence). The CDR3 covers 15 residues. V dropped 5 bases and J dropped 4; count of bases not matched to a gene: 8.

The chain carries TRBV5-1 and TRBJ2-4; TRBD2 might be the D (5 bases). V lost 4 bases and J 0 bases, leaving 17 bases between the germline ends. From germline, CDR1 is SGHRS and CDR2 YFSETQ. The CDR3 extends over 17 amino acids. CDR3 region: CASSPLVSGLAKNIQYF. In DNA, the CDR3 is TGCGCCAGCAGCCCCCTAGTGAGCGGACTAGCCAAAAACATTCAGTACTTC.

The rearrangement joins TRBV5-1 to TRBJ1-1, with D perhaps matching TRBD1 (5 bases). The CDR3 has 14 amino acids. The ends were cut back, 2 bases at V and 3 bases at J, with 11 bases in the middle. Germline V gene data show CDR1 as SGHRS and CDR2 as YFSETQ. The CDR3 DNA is TGCGCCAGCAGCTTTGGAGGGGTTCACACTGAAGCTTTCTTT. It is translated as CASSFGGVHTEAFF.

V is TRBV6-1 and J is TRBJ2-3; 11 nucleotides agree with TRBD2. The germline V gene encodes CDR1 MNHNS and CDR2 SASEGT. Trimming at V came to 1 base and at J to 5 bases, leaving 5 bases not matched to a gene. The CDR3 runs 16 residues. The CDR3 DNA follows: TGTGCCAGCAGTGAAGTGCTAGCGGGAGGCCAAGATACGCAGTATTTT. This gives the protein CASSEVLAGGQDTQYF.

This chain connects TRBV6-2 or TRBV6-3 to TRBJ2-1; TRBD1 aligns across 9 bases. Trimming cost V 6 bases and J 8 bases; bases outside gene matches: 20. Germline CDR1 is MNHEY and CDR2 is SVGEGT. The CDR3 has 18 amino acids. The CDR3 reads CASSDSLPGQGIPHEQFF. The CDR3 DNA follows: TGTGCCAGCAGCGATTCCCTCCCCGGACAGGGGATTCCTCATGAGCAGTTCTTC.

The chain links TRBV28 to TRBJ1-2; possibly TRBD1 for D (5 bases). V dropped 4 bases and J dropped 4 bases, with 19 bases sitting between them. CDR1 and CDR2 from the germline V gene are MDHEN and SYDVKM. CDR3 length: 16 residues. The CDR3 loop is CASSSPQPGLLYGYTF. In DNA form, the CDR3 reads TGTGCCAGCAGTTCCCCTCAACCGGGACTACTCTATGGCTACACCTTC.

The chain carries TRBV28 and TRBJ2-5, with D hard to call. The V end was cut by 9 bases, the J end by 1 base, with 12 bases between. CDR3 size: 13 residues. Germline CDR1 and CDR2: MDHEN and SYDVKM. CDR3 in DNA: TGTGCCAGTGGGGTGGGGTCCCAAGAGACCCAGTACTTC. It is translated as CASGVGSQETQYF.

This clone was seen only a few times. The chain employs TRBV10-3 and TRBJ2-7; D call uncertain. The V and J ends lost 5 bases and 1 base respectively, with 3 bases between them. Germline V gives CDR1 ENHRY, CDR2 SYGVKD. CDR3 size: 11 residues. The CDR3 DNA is TGTGCCATCAGTTCGTCCTACGAGCAGTACTTC. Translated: CAISSSYEQYF.

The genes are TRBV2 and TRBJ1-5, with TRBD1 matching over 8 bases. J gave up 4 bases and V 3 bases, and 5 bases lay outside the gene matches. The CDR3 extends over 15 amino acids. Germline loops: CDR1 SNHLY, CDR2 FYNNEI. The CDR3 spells CASSEGRTGNQPQHF. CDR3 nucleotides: TGTGCCAGCAGTGAGGGTAGGACAGGGAATCAGCCCCAGCATTTT.

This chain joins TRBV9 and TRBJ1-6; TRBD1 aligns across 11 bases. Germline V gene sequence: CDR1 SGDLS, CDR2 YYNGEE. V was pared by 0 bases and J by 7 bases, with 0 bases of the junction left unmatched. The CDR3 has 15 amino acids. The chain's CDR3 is CASSVGDRGNSPLHF. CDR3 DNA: TGTGCCAGCAGCGTAGGGGACAGGGGGAATTCACCCCTCCACTTT.